This entry describes one T cell receptor (beta chain). Its antigen is unidentified. V was cut by 3 bases and J by 1 base, with 10 bases left in between. Germline CDR1 is SGHAT and CDR2 is FQDESV (reference sequence). This CDR3 is 14 amino acids long. CD8+ and CD4+ T cells from blood underwent TCR beta sequencing. Isolation of CD8+ and CD4+ T cells was performed negatively, whereas enrichment of TEMRA cells was done by FACS. The RNA input was about 0.45 to 1 ug, and it was reverse transcribed with random hexamers. Across 54 Vbeta and 13 Jbeta, TCR beta CDR3 was amplified with immunoSEQ multiplex PCR. MiXCR, run by TCRdb on the immunoSEQ multiplex PCR reads, gives a single entry per CDR3 protein. This sample carries over 100,000 distinct CDR3 sequences, roughly 94% of them seen once, and the ten largest clones take 0.25% to 0.3%. The source of the sample is a study of CD8 T cells in Susac syndrome. Study-wide results and caveats: The total CD8+ repertoires yielded some 15 Susac-specific public clones and the CD8+ TEMRA repertoires yielded roughly 5.

The V gene is TRBV11-1, the J gene TRBJ2-7; the D gene is possibly TRBD2 (5 bases). The sequence came from a human donor with Susac syndrome. The sequenced material came from CD8+ T cells from PBMCs. The CDR3 loop is CASSFGRTSYEQYF. The CDR3 bases are TGTGCCAGCAGCTTCGGCAGGACTTCCTACGAGCAGTACTTC. Full variable domain (rest looked up from reference TRBV11-1 and TRBJ2-7): EAEVAQSPRYKITEKSQAVAFWCDPISGHATLYWYRQILGQGPELLVQFQDESVVDDSQLPKDRFSAERLKGVDSTLKIQPAELGDSAMYLCASSFGRTSYEQYFGPGTRLTVT.